This T cell receptor (beta chain) was found in a study of CD8+CD57+ T cells in acquired aplastic anemia (dated by TCRdb to between 2018 and 2020). About the investigation overall: On average, sorted CD4+ and CD8+ cells yielded 3.2 ug of extracted DNA, with a range of 0.2 to 27.4 ug. CD8+CD57+ expansion was defined as frequency above the mean frequency observed in healthy subjects. General study outcomes and caveats: Roughly 30 CD8+ CDR3 sequences were shared between patients and controls but appeared highly expressed in patients and within their immunodominant clones. Between patients and healthy controls, no significant difference in CD8+ Simpson's diversity was found (P=0.060).

Expansion of CD8+CD57+ cells had been shown by flow cytometry in the patients chosen for sequencing. Every patient had a diagnosis of severe acquired aplastic anemia based on International Study of Aplastic Anemia and Agranulocytosis and Camitta criteria. Patients had received no therapy at the time of blood sampling. In this study, sorted CD4+ and CD8+ T cells from the blood of healthy subjects and of severe aplastic anemia patients had their TCR repertoires deep-sequenced. In the USA, patient enrollment took place under clinicaltrials.gov protocols 00001620, 01623167, 00001397, 00071045, 00081523 and 00961064. Ficoll-Paque density gradient centrifugation was used to isolate peripheral blood mononuclear cells. Before DNA extraction, CD4+ and CD8+ T cells were sorted with FACS or magnetic beads. As to this clonotype: Its antigen is still unknown. Nothing much larger sits one base from this clone, and base qualities are not available.

Profiling of TCR beta VDJ combinations and CDR3 sequences used genomic DNA as the template. TCR repertoire sequencing was run on an Illumina HiSeq 2000. On the authors' methods: Repertoire assessment relied on Simpson's diversity index, CDR3 size and DJ length profiles, and TRBV/TRBJ rearrangement plots. The most abundant DNA sequence in the deep sequencing data was taken as the immunodominant clone. CDR3 amino acid sequences were screened for sharing across subjects and compared with published repertoires and the VDJdb database. TCRdb redid the processing of the public reads, applying fastp at Q25 and MiXCR, and retained in-frame beta chains. One record per CDR3 amino acid sequence lists the most common genes and DNA. The V and J calls follow TCRdb's processing rather than the paper's. In all, the sample holds 150,000 or so distinct CDR3 sequences, and 45% to 55% of those were seen once. The ten largest clones capture more than 1% of the sample.

This receptor was identified in a human donor with aplastic anemia. Sequencing was carried out using sorted CD4+, CD8+, or CD8+CD57+ T cells (not recorded which) from PBMCs.

The CDR3 here reads CASSLTSGVTDTQYF. The sequence in DNA is TGCGCCAGCAGCCTCACTAGCGGGGTTACAGATACGCAGTATTTT. The chain links TRBV4-3 with TRBJ2-3; TRBD2 fits 10 bases in the junction. CDR1 LGHNA and CDR2 YSLEER are derived from the germline V gene. The CDR3 sequence holds 15 residues, the cysteine and phenylalanine included. The sequence is cut down to CDR3 DNA, 45 bases in frame from base 1. After removal of 4 bases from V and 3 bases from J, the junction retains 4 bases not matched to a gene.